This T cell receptor (beta chain) originates from a study of beta chain features in type 1 diabetes. Germline-derived CDR1 and CDR2 are MNHEY and SMNVEV (reference sequence). J lost 1 base, V lost 5 bases, and 21 bases had no gene match. CDR3 length: 20 residues. This clone showed up just a few times. Its antigen remains unidentified. All of the isolated RNA was reverse transcribed, so expressed TCRB transcripts were sequenced. TCRdb's copy holds only in-frame clones and misses some; the assay was immunoSEQ multiplex PCR. The sample includes around 150,000 clones, less than 9% of them seen just once. Study-wide points: Shorter templates might be favored by PCR, equally in patients and controls. Insertions at VDJ junctions were less frequent in type 1 diabetes patients. These patients also deleted more nucleotides at the same junctions.

CD4+ naive, central memory, regulatory and stem cell-like memory subsets were isolated by sorting on CD45RO/CCR7/CD25/CD127/CD95/CD27. This TCR was recovered from a woman aged 25 to 39 in good health. The rearrangement joins TRBV27 to TRBJ1-1, with 8 bases fitting TRBD1. The sample comprised central memory CD4+ T cells from blood. As DNA, the CDR3 is TGTGCCAGCAGTGCATCAACAATCAGGGGGCGGGAATGGAAGAACACTGAAGCTTTCTTT. Its translation is CASSASTIRGREWKNTEAFF.